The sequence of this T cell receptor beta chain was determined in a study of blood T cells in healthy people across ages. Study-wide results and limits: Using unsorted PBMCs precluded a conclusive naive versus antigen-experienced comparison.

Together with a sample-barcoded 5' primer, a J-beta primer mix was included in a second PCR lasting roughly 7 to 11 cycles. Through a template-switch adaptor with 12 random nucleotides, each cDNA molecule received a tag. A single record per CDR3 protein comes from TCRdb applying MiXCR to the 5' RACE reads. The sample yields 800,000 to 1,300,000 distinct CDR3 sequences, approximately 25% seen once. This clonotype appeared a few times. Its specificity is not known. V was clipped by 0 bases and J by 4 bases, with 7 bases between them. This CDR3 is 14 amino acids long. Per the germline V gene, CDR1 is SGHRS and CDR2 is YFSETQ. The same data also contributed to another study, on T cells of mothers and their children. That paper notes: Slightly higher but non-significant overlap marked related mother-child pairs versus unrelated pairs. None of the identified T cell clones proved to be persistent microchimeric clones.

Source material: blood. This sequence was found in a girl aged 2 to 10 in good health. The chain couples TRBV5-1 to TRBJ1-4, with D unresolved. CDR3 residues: CASSLEGGNEKLFF. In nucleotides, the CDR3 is TGCGCCAGCAGCTTGGAAGGAGGTAATGAAAAACTGTTTTTT.